This T cell receptor (beta chain) was found in a study of T cells in Graves' hyperthyroidism and ophthalmopathy. Whole-study results and caveats: Blood also held most thyroid clonotypes expanded beyond 0.001.

At least ten counts were recorded for this clonotype. Its target is unknown. Authors of the study amplified TCR beta CDR3 regions from RNA transcripts. In the first-round RT-PCR of the TCR CDR3, the HTBI primer set was used. Using its own MiXCR run on the multiplex PCR reads, TCRdb lists one record per CDR3 protein. Of over 300,000 distinct CDR3 sequences listed, roughly an eighth are singletons. CDR3 length equals 16 residues. V lost 2 bases and J 1 base, leaving 13 bases between the germline ends. Germline values: CDR1 SGHTA, CDR2 FQGNSA. The sample consisted of blood. V usage is TRBV7-2 and J usage is TRBJ2-3; D is unresolved. This TCR came from a woman aged 40 to 50 with Graves' ophthalmopathy. The CDR3 loop reads CASSLQWFEGTDTQYF. In DNA, the CDR3 is TGTGCCAGCAGCTTACAATGGTTCGAGGGCACAGATACGCAGTATTTT.